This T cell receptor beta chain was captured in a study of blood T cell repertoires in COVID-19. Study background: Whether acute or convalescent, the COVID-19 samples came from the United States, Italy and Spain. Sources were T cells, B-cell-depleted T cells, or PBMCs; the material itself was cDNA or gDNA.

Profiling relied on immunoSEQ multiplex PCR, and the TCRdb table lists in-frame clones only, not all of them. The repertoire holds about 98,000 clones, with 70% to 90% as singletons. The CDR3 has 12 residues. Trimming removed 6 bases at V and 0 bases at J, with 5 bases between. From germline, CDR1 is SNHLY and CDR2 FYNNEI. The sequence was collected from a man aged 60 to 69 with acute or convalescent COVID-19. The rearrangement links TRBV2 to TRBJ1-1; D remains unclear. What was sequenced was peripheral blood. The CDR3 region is CASSPMNTEAFF. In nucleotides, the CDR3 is TGTGCCAGCAGCCCTATGAACACTGAAGCTTTCTTT.